What follows are 12 T cell receptor beta chains derived from one specimen sequenced in a study of T cell responses to AZD1222 COVID-19 vaccine (dated by TCRdb to the early 2020s). The time point label, read with the paper, signifies: baseline before first vaccination. The library was prepared using the immunoSEQ multiplex PCR assay. TCRdb obtained this table from immuneACCESS and retained in-frame rearrangements with V and J assigned. These tables miss some clones; where compared with another copy, unresolved V genes account for less than half of the shortfall, and the remainder is unexplained. A total of about 170,000 clones appear in this sample, approximately 95% of them only once. The biggest ten clones account for 3.5% to 4.5% of the sample. Sequenced here: peripheral blood, sampled on day 0 of AZD1222 vaccination. Every receptor here comes from an adult in good health.

This clone was seen ten or more times. This rearrangement joins TRBV25-1 to TRBJ1-1; D remains ambiguous. Trimming pared 5 bases from V and 2 bases from J, leaving 15 bases between. The CDR3 spans 15 residues. Germline V gene data show CDR1 as MGHDK and CDR2 as SYGVNS. In nucleotides, the CDR3 is TGTGCCAGCAGTCCTCTTTGGACGGAAAACACTGAAGCTTTCTTT. Residues: CASSPLWTENTEAFF.

The chain couples TRBV2 to TRBJ1-5, with TRBD1 matching over 7 bases. CDR3 size: 15 residues. CDR1 and CDR2 (germline): SNHLY, FYNNEI. Trimming removed 6 bases from V and 4 bases from J; junction bases left unmatched: 9. The CDR3 bases are TGTGCCAGCAGATTCGGGACAGCCCGAAATCAGCCCCAGCATTTT. It encodes CASRFGTARNQPQHF.

The V gene is TRBV6-5, the J gene TRBJ1-6, with 7 bases aligning to TRBD1. The germline gives CDR1 MNHEY, CDR2 SVGAGI. This CDR3 is 13 amino acids long. J lost 8 bases, V lost 10 bases, and 8 bases had no gene match. CDR3 in DNA: TGTGCCATACGACAGGGAACGTATTCACCCCTCCACTTT. This codes for CAIRQGTYSPLHF.

The J gene is TRBJ1-1, the V gene TRBV18; tentatively, D is TRBD1 (5 bases). CDR1 and CDR2 from the germline V gene are KGHSH and LQKENI. The V gene lost 6 bases and the J gene lost 0 bases, with 11 bases spanning the gap. The CDR3 runs to 14 residues. CDR3 DNA: TGTGCCAGCTCGTCGACAGACATGAACACTGAAGCTTTCTTT. Residues: CASSSTDMNTEAFF.

V is TRBV7-8 and J is TRBJ1-2, with TRBD1 as a possible D gene (5 bases). The V end lost 1 base, the J end lost 3 bases, and 12 bases lay between the germline ends. The CDR3 is made up of 15 amino acids. Per germline, CDR1 SGHVS and CDR2 FQNEAQ. CDR3 sequence reads: CASSLGGKGYYGYTF. CDR3 DNA: TGTGCCAGCAGCTTAGGGGGGAAGGGGTACTATGGCTACACCTTC.

The chain employs TRBV7-9 and TRBJ2-2; D is unresolved. Trimming cost V 9 bases and J 6 bases, with 14 bases left between them. This CDR3 is 13 amino acids long. Germline V gene lookup returns CDR1 SEHNR and CDR2 FQNEAQ (reference sequence). This CDR3 reads CASHLSRAGELFF. CDR3 DNA: TGTGCCAGTCACCTCAGTAGGGCCGGGGAGCTGTTTTTT.

This chain connects TRBV5-4 to TRBJ1-2; 9 bases are shared with TRBD1. The CDR3 extends over 15 amino acids. Trimming cost V 3 bases and J 4 bases; bases outside gene matches: 7. Germline V lookup: CDR1 SGHNT, CDR2 YYREEE (reference sequence). CDR3 DNA sequence: TGTGCCAGCAGCTCCCATAGGACAGGGGCCTATGGCTACACCTTC. Encoded protein: CASSSHRTGAYGYTF.

This sequence joins TRBV4-1 and TRBJ2-5; no firm D call. This CDR3 has 14 residues. Trimming removed 0 bases from V and 4 bases from J, with 9 bases in between. CDR1 and CDR2 (germline): MGHRA, YSYEKL. The CDR3 sequence is CASSQELRVETQYF. The CDR3 DNA reads as TGCGCCAGCAGCCAAGAATTACGGGTAGAGACCCAGTACTTC.

The gene calls are TRBV5-1 and TRBJ1-1, with a weak D call TRBD1 (6 bases). The CDR3 is 14 amino acids. Trimming shortened V by 2 bases and J by 4 bases, and 12 bases separated the two germline ends. CDR1 SGHRS and CDR2 YFSETQ come from the germline V gene. The CDR3 reads CASSFDQGTTEAFF. The DNA for the CDR3 is TGCGCCAGCAGCTTCGATCAGGGGACCACTGAAGCTTTCTTT.

The chain couples TRBV29-1 to TRBJ1-1; D is uncertain. CDR1 is SQVTM, CDR2 ANQGSEA, per germline. CDR3 length equals 13 residues. Trimming shortened V by 7 bases and J by 6 bases, and 18 bases separated the two germline ends. The CDR3 region is CSGRPRADAEAFF. The CDR3 region has the DNA TGCAGCGGAAGGCCACGCGCGGACGCTGAAGCTTTCTTT.

This chain connects TRBV11-3 to TRBJ2-1, with a possible D match to TRBD2 (6 bases). Trimming took off 3 bases at V and 7 bases at J, with 10 bases between the two ends. Germline V gene data show CDR1 as SGHNT and CDR2 as YENEEA. The CDR3 runs 13 residues. CDR3 protein: CASSLGLTNEQFF. Written as DNA, the CDR3 is TGTGCCAGCAGCTTGGGACTTACAAATGAGCAGTTCTTC.

J is TRBJ1-3 and V is TRBV13, with D perhaps TRBD1 (6 bases). The CDR3 sequence is 18 residues long. CDR1 and CDR2 from the germline V gene are PRHDT and FYEKMQ (reference sequence). Deletions cut 4 bases from V and 0 bases from J, with 19 bases between. The CDR3 DNA reads as TGTGCCAGCAGCTCAAGTCCCGGGACACGCTTCTCTGGAAACACCATATATTTT. Encoded protein: CASSSSPGTRFSGNTIYF.